This T cell receptor (beta chain) was profiled in a study of T-cell reconstitution after alpha-beta-depleted transplantation in children. Trimming removed 3 bases at V and 1 base at J, with 13 bases between. Germline lookup yields CDR1 DFQATT and CDR2 SNEGSKA (reference sequence). This CDR3 contains 15 residues. Study conclusions and caveats: Several hundred expanded graft clones reportedly gave rise to the alpha-beta T cells present about two months after transplant. Newly generated T cells supplied most T-cell counts and diversity one year post-transplant. Surviving recipient T cells and thymic progenitors produced the high day-60 TCRbeta diversity seen in some patients.

Researchers prepared the TCRbeta library using unique molecular identifiers, the study reports. TCRdb redid the calling of the PCR reads with MiXCR, one entry per CDR3 protein. The table records around 700,000 distinct CDR3 sequences, about an eighth of them present only once. This clonotype has at least ten counts. Its antigen is still unknown. The gene calls are TRBV20-1 and TRBJ1-3; no clear D. The sequencing used PBMCs, collected before TCRalphabeta/CD19-depleted stem cell transplant. This TCR derives from a girl aged 2-9 years with congenital amegakaryocytic thrombocytopenia, due to receive a stem cell transplant. In nucleotides, the CDR3 is TGCAGTGCTAGCGGGAGGTTAGGGTCTGGAAACACCATATATTTT. This codes for CSASGRLGSGNTIYF.